Listed below are T cell receptor beta chains from one sample, sequenced in a study of regulatory T cells in long-lasting Graves disease. TCRdb reanalysed the multiplex PCR reads using MiXCR and keeps one entry per CDR3 protein. This sample has around 300,000 distinct CDR3 sequences; roughly a fifth occur once, and the top ten carry around 50%. The input for sequencing was peripheral blood mononuclear cells (PBMCs), taken when the disease was refractory, from a patient treated with antithyroid drugs. These receptors came from a female donor with Graves disease. Both conserved end residues are trimmed from each CDR3. A D gene is named only where the DNA matches it firmly.

D gene	V gene	J gene	CDR3 protein
-	TRBV9	TRBJ1-4	ASSRGSTEKLF
TRBD2	TRBV29-1	TRBJ2-1	SVGGLAGAYNEQF
-	TRBV19	TRBJ2-2	ATRRENTGELF
-	TRBV5-5	TRBJ2-2	ASSRPINVGTGELF
-	TRBV30	TRBJ2-6	AWSRGSGANVLT
-	TRBV7-2	TRBJ1-1	ASNSGRGTEAF
-	TRBV20-1	TRBJ1-2	SARPTWPLFI
-	TRBV11-2	TRBJ2-7	ASNPTGASYEQY
-	TRBV12-3/TRBV12-4	TRBJ1-2	ASSNRVHGYT
TRBD2	TRBV20-1	TRBJ2-2	SARAFSGRETGELF
TRBD1	TRBV28	TRBJ2-2	ASSSGTGFLGELF
TRBD1	TRBV27	TRBJ1-1	ASNPLTGANTEAF
TRBD1	TRBV2	TRBJ2-1	ASRGTGDYNEQF
-	TRBV2	TRBJ1-2	ASSAGRGGYT
-	TRBV3-1	TRBJ1-1	ASSQGFWENTEAF
-	TRBV18	TRBJ2-5	ASSPQTAGMETQY
-	TRBV5-1	TRBJ2-5	ASSLASAQQETQY
-	TRBV6-2/TRBV6-3	TRBJ2-1	ASSYSTNNEQF
-	TRBV30	TRBJ2-5	AWNTKGGETQY
TRBD1	TRBV28	TRBJ2-5	ASSPLFPGQGGTQY
-	TRBV4-2	TRBJ2-2	ASSLPPAVVGAGELF
TRBD2	TRBV28	TRBJ2-2	ASSLGGRADGTGELF
TRBD1	TRBV20-1	TRBJ1-2	SAPGAGGEGYT
-	TRBV30	TRBJ2-5	AWTAVHHGETQY
TRBD2	TRBV20-1	TRBJ2-3	SAYSGREADTQY
-	TRBV19	TRBJ1-4	ASSTSIEDEKLF
-	TRBV20-1	TRBJ2-5	SGSRQETQY
-	TRBV5-5	TRBJ2-5	ASSLGTVIQETQY
TRBD2	TRBV27	TRBJ2-7	ASSEGTSGSEQY